A selection of T cell receptor beta chains follows, all from one sample in a study of T cell repertoires in cytomegalovirus infection. TCRdb re-analysed the reads in MiXCR, keeping a single row per CDR3 protein. The sample records 700,000 to 950,000 distinct CDR3 sequences, approximately 32% being singletons. Their antigens remain unidentified. Specimen: cultured CD8+ T cells from PBMCs, collected from culture after CMV antigen stimulation. The source of these receptors is a human donor in good health (CMV status not recorded). Some clones in this sample may be carry-over from other donors' samples. CDR3s include the opening cysteine and the closing phenylalanine or tryptophan. Fields, in order: CDR3 DNA, CDR3 protein, D gene, V gene, J gene, clone size. D genes are given only for firm matches. The size field is filled for only some rows; it gives once, few, many or a size class.

TGTGCCAGCAGGAGAATTCGGCCGAACACTGAAGCTTTCTTT	CASRRIRPNTEAFF	-	TRBV27	TRBJ1-1	-
TGTGCCAGCAGCGTAACGACAGGGCTGGGGTACGAGCAGTACTTC	CASSVTTGLGYEQYF	TRBD1	TRBV7-9	TRBJ2-7	once
TGTGCCAGCAGTTACGGCGTAGAGGCCCAGCATTTT	CASSYGVEAQHF	-	TRBV6-2/TRBV6-3	TRBJ1-5	-
TGTGCCAGCAAGGGGACAGGGAGCACAGATACGCAGTATTTT	CASKGTGSTDTQYF	TRBD1	TRBV27	TRBJ2-3	-
TGTGCCAGCAGCTCGCAGGACTACTTC	CASSSQDYF	-	TRBV7-6	TRBJ1-2	-
TGCAGTGCTAGACTAAGGGCTGGCAATCAGCCCCAGCATTTT	CSARLRAGNQPQHF	-	TRBV20-1	TRBJ1-5	many
TGTGCCAGCCCGGGGGTTACAATGAACACTGAAGCTTTCTTT	CASPGVTMNTEAFF	-	TRBV2	TRBJ1-1	-
TGCGCCAGCAGTCCGGGGACAGAAAGTAACTATGGCTACACCTTC	CASSPGTESNYGYTF	TRBD1	TRBV10-1	TRBJ1-2	-
TGTGCCACCAGCAGAGATAGAGGACGATGGGACAATGAGCAGTTCTTC	CATSRDRGRWDNEQFF	-	TRBV15	TRBJ2-1	-
TGTGCCAGCAGCCCCTACAGGGGAGGTAATGAAAAACTGTTTTTT	CASSPYRGGNEKLFF	TRBD1	TRBV7-2	TRBJ1-4	few
TGTGCCAGCAGTGAATATTTCGGGACAGGGACCTACAATGAGCAGTTCTTC	CASSEYFGTGTYNEQFF	TRBD1	TRBV25-1	TRBJ2-1	-
TGTGCCAGTGGGGACACCTTCCACGAGCAGTACTTC	CASGDTFHEQYF	-	TRBV19	TRBJ2-7	-
TGCAGCGTCCAGACAGGGGAAGCTACTGAAGCTTTCTTT	CSVQTGEATEAFF	TRBD1	TRBV29-1	TRBJ1-1	-
TGTGCCAGCAGTCCCACATTAGACAGGACGAACACCGGGGAGCTGTTTTTT	CASSPTLDRTNTGELFF	-	TRBV28	TRBJ2-2	few
TGTGCCAGCACCTTCGGAGGACAGGGCAGTAAATACGAGCAGTACTTC	CASTFGGQGSKYEQYF	TRBD1	TRBV12-3/TRBV12-4	TRBJ2-7	-
TGTGCCGCGGCAGGGGTGGATGGCTACACCTTC	CAAAGVDGYTF	-	TRBV6-1	TRBJ1-2	-
TGTGCCAGCAGTTTGACCCCTTACGGGGGGGTTGGAAACACCATATATTTT	CASSLTPYGGVGNTIYF	-	TRBV27	TRBJ1-3	many
TGTGCCAGCACCTTGCTTTTGACCGGCAACTATGGCTACACCTTC	CASTLLLTGNYGYTF	-	TRBV12-3/TRBV12-4	TRBJ1-2	-
TGTGCCAGCAGCCAAGATATGGGGACAGAGATGAACACTGAAGCTTTCTTT	CASSQDMGTEMNTEAFF	TRBD1	TRBV4-2	TRBJ1-1	-
TGCGCCAGCAGCTTGCTTGCCCGGACAGGGACCGGGGAGCTGTTTTTT	CASSLLARTGTGELFF	TRBD1	TRBV5-1	TRBJ2-2	-
TGTGCCATCAGTGAAGTCCGGGACAAACAAGAGACCCAGTACTTC	CAISEVRDKQETQYF	-	TRBV10-3	TRBJ2-5	-
TGTGCCAGCAGTTATTACGGACCCAACCCAAATCAGCCCCAGCATTTT	CASSYYGPNPNQPQHF	-	TRBV6-2/TRBV6-3	TRBJ1-5	-
TGTGCCAGCAGGGACGCCCTTGAAGCTTTCTTT	CASRDALEAFF	-	TRBV2	TRBJ1-1	-
TGCAGTGCTAGAGGGGGTACGGCAGATAACTATGGCTACACCTTC	CSARGGTADNYGYTF	-	TRBV20-1	TRBJ1-2	-
TGCGCCAGCAGCCGTGGGACAGCCCCCACAGATACGCAGTATTTT	CASSRGTAPTDTQYF	TRBD1	TRBV5-1	TRBJ2-3	many
TGTGCCAGCTTACAGGGGGGGGGAGATACGCAGTATTTT	CASLQGGGDTQYF	-	TRBV13	TRBJ2-3	-
TGTGCCAGCAGTCGCCTCGGGTCAGGGTCCGGCTATGGCTACACCTTC	CASSRLGSGSGYGYTF	-	TRBV6-5	TRBJ1-2	-
TGTGCCAGCAGCGTCCTGAGAGGCAGGGGTAAGACTGAAGCTTTCTTT	CASSVLRGRGKTEAFF	-	TRBV9	TRBJ1-1	-
TGTGCTAGTGGTTTCGAGGACAGGGGGAAGAAAAGCAATCAGCCCCAGCATTTT	CASGFEDRGKKSNQPQHF	TRBD1	TRBV12-5	TRBJ1-5	many
TGTGCTAGTGGTAGGGGTACATACAATGAGCAGTTCTTC	CASGRGTYNEQFF	-	TRBV12-5	TRBJ2-1	-
TGTGCCAGCAGTTACTCGACTAGCGGGGAAAACATTCAGTACTTC	CASSYSTSGENIQYF	TRBD2	TRBV6-5	TRBJ2-4	few
TGTGCCAGCAGCTTTCCGGGGGGCGAGCTAGCGGGGACGGGCACAGATACGCAGTATTTT	CASSFPGGELAGTGTDTQYF	TRBD2	TRBV7-3	TRBJ2-3	-
TGTGCCAGCAGTTCTCGACAGGGGTTAACTAATGAAAAACTGTTTTTT	CASSSRQGLTNEKLFF	TRBD1	TRBV6-6	TRBJ1-4	once